Listed below are T cell receptor beta chains from one sample, sequenced in a study of shared clonotypes between healthy human individuals. The repertoire was sequenced with immunoSEQ multiplex PCR; TCRdb's copy has only in-frame clones and lacks some. The profile shows fewer than 550,000 clones, around 79% of them singletons. What was sequenced was PBMCs. These receptor sequences come from a woman aged 40 to 49 in good health. Some clones in this sample may be carry-over from other donors' samples. Both conserved end residues are part of each CDR3. Each record gives: clone size, D gene, J gene, V gene, CDR3 length, CDR3 protein, CDR3 DNA. A D gene is named only where the DNA matches it firmly. A clone size is listed for some rows: how often the clone was seen (once, few, many), or a class if it is expanded.

abundance: -
d_gene: -
j_gene: TRBJ2-1
v_gene: TRBV15
len: 16
CDR3aa: CATSRSLASTYNEQFF
CDR3nt: TGTGCCACCAGCAGGAGCCTAGCGAGTACCTACAATGAGCAGTTCTTC

abundance: -
d_gene: -
j_gene: TRBJ2-3
v_gene: TRBV5-1
len: 14
CDR3aa: CASSVGGGTDTQYF
CDR3nt: TGCGCCAGCAGTGTCGGGGGCGGTACAGATACGCAGTATTTT

abundance: -
d_gene: TRBD2
j_gene: TRBJ2-2
v_gene: TRBV18
len: 16
CDR3aa: CASSPRLGGPAGELFF
CDR3nt: TGTGCCAGCTCACCACGTCTGGGAGGGCCCGCCGGGGAGCTGTTTTTT

abundance: -
d_gene: -
j_gene: TRBJ2-7
v_gene: TRBV6-1
len: 13
CDR3aa: CASRGTAPYEQYF
CDR3nt: TGTGCCAGCAGAGGGACGGCACCCTACGAGCAGTACTTC

abundance: -
d_gene: TRBD1
j_gene: TRBJ2-7
v_gene: TRBV14
len: 13
CDR3aa: CASSWDRESEQYF
CDR3nt: TGTGCCAGCAGCTGGGACAGGGAAAGCGAGCAGTACTTC

abundance: many
d_gene: -
j_gene: TRBJ2-5
v_gene: TRBV5-6
len: 13
CDR3aa: CASSLGSGETQYF
CDR3nt: TGTGCCAGCAGCTTGGGGAGTGGAGAGACCCAGTACTTC

abundance: many
d_gene: TRBD1
j_gene: TRBJ2-3
v_gene: TRBV11-2
len: 12
CDR3aa: CASSTRGQTQYF
CDR3nt: TGTGCCAGCAGCACCCGGGGACAGACGCAGTATTTT

abundance: -
d_gene: TRBD1
j_gene: TRBJ2-4
v_gene: TRBV27
len: 17
CDR3aa: CASSPRTGVIAKNIQYF
CDR3nt: TGTGCCAGCAGTCCAAGGACAGGCGTTATAGCCAAAAACATTCAGTACTTC

abundance: -
d_gene: -
j_gene: TRBJ2-7
v_gene: TRBV27
len: 13
CDR3aa: CASSSTGRHEQYF
CDR3nt: TGTGCCAGCAGTTCCACGGGGAGACACGAGCAGTACTTC

abundance: -
d_gene: -
j_gene: TRBJ1-5
v_gene: TRBV6-1
len: 12
CDR3aa: CASSESGDLQHF
CDR3nt: TGTGCCAGCAGTGAATCAGGGGATCTCCAGCATTTT

abundance: -
d_gene: -
j_gene: TRBJ1-2
v_gene: TRBV5-6
len: 15
CDR3aa: CASSSGTLVGYGYTF
CDR3nt: TGTGCCAGCAGCTCCGGGACGCTGGTAGGTTATGGCTACACCTTC

abundance: -
d_gene: -
j_gene: TRBJ2-4
v_gene: TRBV7-9
len: 14
CDR3aa: CASSGTAAANIQYF
CDR3nt: TGTGCCAGCAGCGGTACGGCCGCGGCGAACATTCAGTACTTC

abundance: -
d_gene: -
j_gene: TRBJ2-7
v_gene: TRBV15
len: 12
CDR3aa: CATSRVGNVEDF
CDR3nt: TGTGCCACCAGCAGAGTGGGTAATGTCGAGGACTTC

abundance: -
d_gene: -
j_gene: TRBJ2-7
v_gene: TRBV20-1
len: 11
CDR3aa: CSAPKGYEQYF
CDR3nt: TGCAGTGCCCCAAAGGGGTACGAGCAGTACTTC

abundance: -
d_gene: TRBD2
j_gene: TRBJ2-2
v_gene: TRBV4-2
len: 16
CDR3aa: CASSDGTSGNTGELFF
CDR3nt: TGTGCCAGCAGCGATGGGACTAGCGGGAACACCGGGGAGCTGTTTTTT

abundance: -
d_gene: TRBD1
j_gene: TRBJ1-2
v_gene: TRBV28
len: 12
CDR3aa: CASSLTGRGYTF
CDR3nt: TGTGCCAGCAGCCTGACAGGGAGAGGCTACACCTTC

abundance: -
d_gene: -
j_gene: TRBJ1-1
v_gene: TRBV28
len: 16
CDR3aa: CASIRDQLEMNTEAFF
CDR3nt: TGTGCCAGTATTCGCGATCAGTTAGAAATGAACACTGAAGCTTTCTTT

abundance: -
d_gene: TRBD2
j_gene: TRBJ2-1
v_gene: TRBV27
len: 16
CDR3aa: CASIPPSGSQYNEQFF
CDR3nt: TGTGCCAGCATTCCTCCTAGCGGGAGCCAATACAATGAGCAGTTCTTC

abundance: -
d_gene: -
j_gene: TRBJ2-7
v_gene: TRBV4-1
len: 15
CDR3aa: CASSQNSASSYEQYF
CDR3nt: TGCGCCAGCAGCCAAAACAGCGCGAGCTCCTACGAGCAGTACTTC

abundance: -
d_gene: -
j_gene: TRBJ1-6
v_gene: TRBV15
len: 15
CDR3aa: CATSRDQDRRSPLHF
CDR3nt: TGTGCCACCAGCAGAGATCAGGACAGACGGTCACCCCTCCACTTT

abundance: once
d_gene: -
j_gene: TRBJ2-6
v_gene: TRBV7-9
len: 14
CDR3aa: CASNLASGANVLTF
CDR3nt: TGTGCCAGCAACCTCGCCTCTGGGGCCAACGTCCTGACTTTC

abundance: -
d_gene: -
j_gene: TRBJ2-5
v_gene: TRBV27
len: 14
CDR3aa: CASTSGQPQETQYF
CDR3nt: TGTGCCAGCACCTCGGGGCAGCCTCAAGAGACCCAGTACTTC

abundance: -
d_gene: TRBD2
j_gene: TRBJ2-7
v_gene: TRBV29-1
len: 13
CDR3aa: CSVGASGRGEQYF
CDR3nt: TGCAGCGTTGGGGCCAGCGGGAGAGGCGAGCAGTACTTC

abundance: -
d_gene: -
j_gene: TRBJ1-1
v_gene: TRBV5-1
len: 14
CDR3aa: CASSPASQNTEAFF
CDR3nt: TGCGCCAGCAGCCCCGCTTCTCAGAACACTGAAGCTTTCTTT

abundance: -
d_gene: -
j_gene: TRBJ2-7
v_gene: TRBV7-7
len: 15
CDR3aa: CASAVASGSPYEQYF
CDR3nt: TGTGCTAGCGCTGTAGCGAGCGGCTCCCCCTACGAGCAGTACTTC

abundance: -
d_gene: -
j_gene: TRBJ2-3
v_gene: TRBV9
len: 15
CDR3aa: CASSVQSGTTDTQYF
CDR3nt: TGTGCCAGCAGCGTACAGAGCGGAACCACAGATACGCAGTATTTT

abundance: -
d_gene: -
j_gene: TRBJ1-5
v_gene: TRBV19
len: 15
CDR3aa: CASSMQVGIDQPQHF
CDR3nt: TGTGCCAGTAGTATGCAAGTCGGCATCGATCAGCCCCAGCATTTT

abundance: -
d_gene: -
j_gene: TRBJ2-1
v_gene: TRBV9
len: 14
CDR3aa: CASSPTFPYNEQFF
CDR3nt: TGTGCCAGCAGCCCCACGTTCCCTTACAATGAGCAGTTCTTC

abundance: -
d_gene: -
j_gene: TRBJ2-6
v_gene: TRBV30
len: 15
CDR3aa: CAWVLSFSGANVLTF
CDR3nt: TGTGCCTGGGTCCTGAGCTTCTCTGGGGCCAACGTCCTGACTTTC

abundance: -
d_gene: -
j_gene: TRBJ1-1
v_gene: TRBV11-2
len: 15
CDR3aa: CASSFGPGWNTEAFF
CDR3nt: TGTGCCAGCAGCTTCGGACCCGGTTGGAACACTGAAGCTTTCTTT

abundance: -
d_gene: -
j_gene: TRBJ2-5
v_gene: TRBV7-9
len: 14
CDR3aa: CASTRSSYQETQYF
CDR3nt: TGTGCCAGCACAAGAAGTAGTTACCAAGAGACCCAGTACTTC

abundance: few
d_gene: -
j_gene: TRBJ2-3
v_gene: TRBV28
len: 18
CDR3aa: CASRPSGFWGKRQDTQYF
CDR3nt: TGTGCCAGCAGGCCCTCAGGGTTTTGGGGCAAACGTCAGGATACGCAGTATTTT

abundance: -
d_gene: -
j_gene: TRBJ1-3
v_gene: TRBV7-2
len: 15
CDR3aa: CASSSWGGSGNTIYF
CDR3nt: TGTGCCAGCAGCTCCTGGGGGGGCTCTGGAAACACCATATATTTT

abundance: -
d_gene: TRBD1
j_gene: TRBJ1-2
v_gene: TRBV9
len: 14
CDR3aa: CASSTGQSGGSYTF
CDR3nt: TGTGCCAGCAGCACGGGACAGTCCGGCGGTAGCTACACCTTC

abundance: many
d_gene: -
j_gene: TRBJ2-1
v_gene: TRBV7-7
len: 15
CDR3aa: CASSPLRRDGNEQFF
CDR3nt: TGTGCTAGCAGCCCCCTACGAAGAGACGGAAATGAGCAGTTCTTC

abundance: -
d_gene: -
j_gene: TRBJ1-5
v_gene: TRBV7-2
len: 14
CDR3aa: CASNTRGDYQPQHF
CDR3nt: TGTGCCAGCAACACGAGAGGAGACTATCAGCCCCAGCATTTT

abundance: -
d_gene: TRBD1
j_gene: TRBJ1-4
v_gene: TRBV25-1
len: 14
CDR3aa: CASSENRGGEKLFF
CDR3nt: TGTGCCAGCAGTGAAAACAGGGGGGGTGAAAAACTGTTTTTT

abundance: -
d_gene: -
j_gene: TRBJ2-1
v_gene: TRBV5-8
len: 10
CDR3aa: CASSWVWQFF
CDR3nt: TGTGCCAGCAGCTGGGTGTGGCAGTTCTTC

abundance: once
d_gene: -
j_gene: TRBJ2-1
v_gene: TRBV27
len: 16
CDR3aa: CASRPLGGTSYNEQFF
CDR3nt: TGTGCCAGCAGACCACTTGGGGGGACATCCTACAATGAGCAGTTCTTC

abundance: -
d_gene: TRBD2
j_gene: TRBJ2-1
v_gene: TRBV28
len: 15
CDR3aa: CASSSGLAGVNEQFF
CDR3nt: TGTGCCAGCAGCTCGGGACTAGCGGGAGTAAATGAGCAGTTCTTC

abundance: -
d_gene: TRBD1
j_gene: TRBJ2-2
v_gene: TRBV5-1
len: 16
CDR3aa: CASSPRQGAGTGELFF
CDR3nt: TGCGCCAGCAGCCCGAGACAGGGGGCAGGGACCGGGGAGCTGTTTTTT

abundance: once
d_gene: -
j_gene: TRBJ2-5
v_gene: TRBV5-1
len: 13
CDR3aa: CASREGVRETQYF
CDR3nt: TGCGCCAGCAGAGAAGGGGTTCGGGAGACCCAGTACTTC

abundance: -
d_gene: TRBD2
j_gene: TRBJ2-3
v_gene: TRBV30
len: 15
CDR3aa: CAWSMGLGGTDTQYF
CDR3nt: TGTGCCTGGAGCATGGGACTAGGTGGAACAGATACGCAGTATTTT

abundance: -
d_gene: -
j_gene: TRBJ2-7
v_gene: TRBV20-1
len: 11
CDR3aa: CSARGDAEQYF
CDR3nt: TGCAGTGCTAGAGGCGATGCCGAGCAGTACTTC

abundance: many
d_gene: -
j_gene: TRBJ2-1
v_gene: TRBV11-3
len: 15
CDR3aa: CASSPRRGGMNEQFF
CDR3nt: TGTGCCAGCAGCCCACGGAGGGGGGGAATGAATGAGCAGTTCTTC

abundance: -
d_gene: -
j_gene: TRBJ2-7
v_gene: TRBV6-1
len: 14
CDR3aa: CASSEHYPSYEQYF
CDR3nt: TGTGCCAGCAGTGAACACTACCCCTCCTACGAGCAGTACTTC

abundance: -
d_gene: -
j_gene: TRBJ2-3
v_gene: TRBV5-5
len: 14
CDR3aa: CASSLAPPTDTQYF
CDR3nt: TGTGCCAGCAGCTTGGCCCCCCCCACAGATACGCAGTATTTT

abundance: -
d_gene: -
j_gene: TRBJ2-2
v_gene: TRBV5-1
len: 19
CDR3aa: CASSLSSLQGGRGTGELFF
CDR3nt: TGCGCCAGCAGCTTGTCAAGCCTCCAGGGTGGCAGGGGCACCGGGGAGCTGTTTTTT

abundance: once
d_gene: -
j_gene: TRBJ2-7
v_gene: TRBV6-5
len: 15
CDR3aa: CASSPFLGQGYEQYF
CDR3nt: TGTGCCAGCAGCCCCTTCCTAGGGCAGGGTTACGAGCAGTACTTC